Each of the 22 T cell receptor beta chains below was sequenced from the same sample in a study of vaccination and CD4 T cells after COVID-19. No antigens are known for them. Stated treatment: roughly 10-day PBMC culture with coronavirus spike peptide pools or control peptides (ViraFEST assay). Researchers collected the unexposed donor's CD4+ T cells before the COVID-19 pandemic (2011-2018). Cultured CD4+ T-cell DNA underwent Oncomine TCR Beta short-read sequencing. TCRdb re-called the PCR reads through MiXCR, storing one row per CDR3 protein. The sample lists a few thousand distinct CDR3 sequences, about 25% seen once, with under 30% in the top ten. The sample consisted of CD4+ T cells from blood, cultured in vitro. These receptors all stem from a human donor in good health.

The chain combines TRBV6-1 with TRBJ2-3; D remains unclear. Per the germline V gene, CDR1 is MNHNS and CDR2 is SASEGT. V lost 2 bases, J lost 4 bases, and 7 bases lay in between. The CDR3 runs to 13 residues. CDR3 coding DNA: TGTGCCAGCAGTGAAACCCCCCCAGATACGCAGTATTTT. It codes for CASSETPPDTQYF.

The chain employs TRBV27 and TRBJ2-3, with D possibly called TRBD1 or TRBD2 (5 bases each). This CDR3 contains 13 residues. V lost 7 bases and J lost 15, with 23 bases in between. Germline-derived CDR1 and CDR2 are MNHEY and SMNVEV (reference sequence). CDR3 nucleotide sequence: TGTGCCAGCACCTCTCCTGGGGACCCCAGAATATATTTT. This translates into CASTSPGDPRIYF.

This clonotype turned up a few times. The V gene is TRBV19, the J gene TRBJ1-1; TRBD1 agrees at 7 bases. CDR3 size: 17 residues. Germline V gene lookup returns CDR1 LNHDA and CDR2 SQIVND (reference sequence). J lost 1 base, V lost 0 bases, and 8 bases had no gene match. CDR3 region: CASSIDLRQGSNTEAFF. CDR3 nucleotides: TGTGCCAGTAGTATAGACCTTAGACAGGGCTCGAACACTGAAGCTTTCTTT.

The CDR3 reads CASSFQSVTSTDTQYF. CDR3 coding DNA: TGTGCCAGCAGTTTCCAGTCTGTTACTAGCACAGATACGCAGTATTTT. The chain is built from TRBV6-5 and TRBJ2-3; D uncertain. The V end was cut by 4 bases, the J end by 0 bases, with 14 bases between. The CDR3 totals 16 residues. The germline V gene has CDR1 MNHEY and CDR2 SVGAGI.

In DNA form, the CDR3 reads TGTGCCAGCAGCTTAGGATTGGCGGGAGGGCCTTATGAGCAGTTCTTC. This codes for CASSLGLAGGPYEQFF. The chain uses TRBV7-2 and TRBJ2-1, with 9 bases lining up with TRBD2. Germline V gene sequence: CDR1 SGHTA, CDR2 FQGNSA. Unmatched junction bases numbered 9, after V lost 1 base and J lost 8 bases. The CDR3 spans 16 residues.

V is TRBV9 and J is TRBJ1-1; a weak D match, TRBD1 (5 bases). The CDR3 spans 15 residues. CDR1 SGDLS and CDR2 YYNGEE come from the germline V gene. The ends were cut back, 0 bases at V and 1 base at J, with 10 bases in the middle. The CDR3, as DNA: TGTGCCAGCAGCGTAGAGGGGCTTCAGAACACTGAAGCTTTCTTT. Amino acids: CASSVEGLQNTEAFF.

The J gene is TRBJ2-3, the V gene TRBV7-9; 12 bases are shared with TRBD1. Germline V gene lookup returns CDR1 SEHNR and CDR2 FQNEAQ (reference sequence). This CDR3 is 17 amino acids long. V was clipped by 10 bases and J by 0 bases; unmatched bases: 11. CDR3 sequence reads: CATTGQGAILSTDTQYF. The CDR3 nucleotides are TGTGCCACAACGGGACAGGGGGCGATTCTTAGCACAGATACGCAGTATTTT. The variable domain in full, completed from reference TRBV7-9 and TRBJ2-3, reads DTGVSQNPRHKITKRGQNVTFRCDPISEHNRLYWYRQTLGQGPEFLTYFQNEAQLEKSRLLSDRFSAERPKGSFSTLEIQRTEQGDSAMYLCATTGQGAILSTDTQYFGPGTRLTVL.

This sequence joins TRBV7-9 and TRBJ2-3; possibly TRBD1 for D (5 bases). Per the germline V gene, CDR1 is SEHNR and CDR2 is FQNEAQ (reference sequence). Trimming took 5 bases from V and 1 from J, leaving 16 bases between them. The CDR3 sequence is 16 residues long. In nucleotides, the CDR3 is TGTGCCAGCAGCGAAGGCGCAGGGCTCGGCACAGATACGCAGTATTTT. It yields the protein CASSEGAGLGTDTQYF. The full variable domain, rest sourced from reference TRBV7-9 and TRBJ2-3, is DTGVSQNPRHKITKRGQNVTFRCDPISEHNRLYWYRQTLGQGPEFLTYFQNEAQLEKSRLLSDRFSAERPKGSFSTLEIQRTEQGDSAMYLCASSEGAGLGTDTQYFGPGTRLTVL.

By proportion, this clonotype is medium-sized. The J gene is TRBJ1-1, the V gene TRBV27, with a weak D call TRBD1 (5 bases). This CDR3 comprises 13 residues. Deletions cut 6 bases from V and 1 base from J, with 9 bases between. Per the germline V gene, CDR1 is MNHEY and CDR2 is SMNVEV (reference sequence). The CDR3 loop reads CASSQQGNTEAFF. In nucleotides, the CDR3 is TGTGCCAGCAGCCAGCAGGGGAACACTGAAGCTTTCTTT.

Only a few counts were recorded for this clonotype. This chain uses TRBV14 with TRBJ2-1; D uncertain. This CDR3 spans 11 amino acids. Trimming removed 3 bases from V and 8 bases from J, with 5 bases in between. Germline-derived CDR1 and CDR2 are SGHDN and FVKESK. CDR3 DNA sequence: TGTGCCAGCAGCCACGTGGATGAGCAGTTCTTC. As protein: CASSHVDEQFF. Combining the CDR3 with reference TRBV14 and TRBJ2-1 gives the whole variable domain EAGVTQFPSHSVIEKGQTVTLRCDPISGHDNLYWYRRVMGKEIKFLLHFVKESKQDESGMPNNRFLAERTGGTYSTLKVQPAELEDSGVYFCASSHVDEQFFGPGTRLTVL.

This clonotype was seen a handful of times. The J gene is TRBJ1-2, the V gene TRBV12-3 or TRBV12-4, with no clear D. The CDR3 consists of 12 residues. V lost 1 base, J lost 9 bases, and 9 bases lay in between. The CDR3 loop reads CASSLGEDRYTF. The CDR3 DNA reads TGTGCCAGCAGTTTAGGGGAGGATCGCTACACCTTC.

There are a few counts of this clonotype. This chain links TRBV10-3 with TRBJ2-7, with a possible D match to TRBD2 (6 bases). Germline V gene lookup returns CDR1 ENHRY and CDR2 SYGVKD. This CDR3 comprises 14 residues. V was trimmed by 4 bases and J by 3 bases, leaving 13 bases between them. CDR3 region: CAISGTREDYEQYF. The CDR3 DNA sequence: TGTGCCATCAGTGGAACAAGGGAGGACTACGAGCAGTACTTC.

The chain combines TRBV7-3 with TRBJ2-1; 12 bases are shared with TRBD1. Germline loops: CDR1 SGHTA, CDR2 FQGTGA. The CDR3 spans 15 residues. V lost 5 bases to trimming and J lost 11 bases; unmatched junction nucleotides: 10. CDR3 protein: CASSEGGTGGDKQFF. The DNA of the CDR3 is TGTGCCAGCAGCGAGGGGGGGACAGGGGGCGATAAGCAGTTCTTC.

This chain uses TRBV2 with TRBJ1-2; D gene unclear. This CDR3 has 11 amino acids. V gave up 3 bases and J gave up 9 bases, with 8 bases separating them. In germline, CDR1 is SNHLY, CDR2 FYNNEI. This CDR3 reads CASSEGISYTF. CDR3 in DNA: TGTGCCAGCAGTGAGGGGATCAGCTACACCTTC.

The V gene is TRBV5-6, the J gene TRBJ1-5; TRBD1 matches at 9 bases. With 1 base clipped from V and 10 bases from J, the junction kept 12 bases outside the gene matches. This CDR3 contains 16 residues. From germline, CDR1 is SGHDT and CDR2 YYEEEE. The CDR3 DNA is TGTGCCAGCAGCTTGTATACAGGGGGCGTTTGGGGACCCCAGCATTTT. Translating gives CASSLYTGGVWGPQHF.

The rearrangement joins TRBV4-1 to TRBJ2-3; possibly TRBD1 for D (5 bases). CDR1 is MGHRA and CDR2 is YSYEKL in the germline V gene. V was clipped by 1 base and J by 5 bases, with 10 bases between them. The CDR3 sequence is 14 residues long. The CDR3 protein is CASSQAQGKDTQYF. DNA of the CDR3: TGCGCCAGCAGCCAAGCTCAGGGAAAAGATACGCAGTATTTT.

This clonotype was picked up a small number of times. This chain joins TRBV30 and TRBJ2-2, with a possible D match to TRBD1 (5 bases). V was pared by 2 bases and J by 4 bases, with 11 bases between. The germline gives CDR1 GTSNPN, CDR2 SVGIG (reference sequence). The length of the CDR3 is 14 residues. The CDR3 nucleotides read TGTGCCTGGAGTTTGGGGCAGCCCACCGGGGAGCTGTTTTTT. Translated, it gives CAWSLGQPTGELFF.

V is TRBV7-3 and J is TRBJ2-3; 9 bases line up with TRBD1. Germline CDR1 and CDR2: SGHTA and FQGTGA. CDR3 length: 16 amino acids. V shed 5 bases and J 1 base; nucleotides not matched to a gene: 7. The CDR3 protein is CASSPTRTGGTDTQYF. DNA for the CDR3: TGTGCCAGCAGCCCCACGAGGACAGGGGGCACAGATACGCAGTATTTT.

This chain connects TRBV28 to TRBJ1-1; D not resolved. V was cut by 6 bases and J by 1 base, with 9 bases left in between. Germline CDR1 MDHEN, CDR2 SYDVKM. The CDR3 consists of 13 residues. This CDR3 reads CASSGPWNTEAFF. CDR3 coding DNA: TGTGCCAGCAGCGGACCGTGGAACACTGAAGCTTTCTTT.

There are a few counts of this clonotype. The rearrangement joins TRBV12-3 or TRBV12-4 to TRBJ1-1, with D perhaps TRBD1 (5 bases). The V end lost 3 bases, the J end lost 7 bases, and 12 bases lay between the germline ends. CDR3 length: 13 residues. The DNA of the CDR3 is TGTGCCAGCAGTTTGCAGGGAGGGGATGAAGCTTTCTTT. Encoded protein: CASSLQGGDEAFF.

This clonotype is labeled as medium-sized (0.01 to 0.1%). The chain's CDR3 is CASSKGPANTEAFF. The CDR3 DNA is TGTGCCAGTAGTAAGGGTCCAGCGAACACTGAAGCTTTCTTT. The chain recombines TRBV19 with TRBJ1-1; D ambiguous. The germline gives CDR1 LNHDA, CDR2 SQIVND (reference sequence). There are 14 residues in the CDR3. V was trimmed by 4 bases and J by 1 base, leaving 10 bases between them.

CDR3 nucleotide sequence: TGTGCCAGCAGCTTGATGCCACCCCCCTATGGCTACACCTTC. It encodes CASSLMPPPYGYTF. The chain recombines TRBV5-6 with TRBJ1-2, with D uncertain. The CDR3 is 14 residues long. Germline values: CDR1 SGHDT, CDR2 YYEEEE. With 1 base removed from V and 4 bases from J, the gap between germline ends came to 11 bases.